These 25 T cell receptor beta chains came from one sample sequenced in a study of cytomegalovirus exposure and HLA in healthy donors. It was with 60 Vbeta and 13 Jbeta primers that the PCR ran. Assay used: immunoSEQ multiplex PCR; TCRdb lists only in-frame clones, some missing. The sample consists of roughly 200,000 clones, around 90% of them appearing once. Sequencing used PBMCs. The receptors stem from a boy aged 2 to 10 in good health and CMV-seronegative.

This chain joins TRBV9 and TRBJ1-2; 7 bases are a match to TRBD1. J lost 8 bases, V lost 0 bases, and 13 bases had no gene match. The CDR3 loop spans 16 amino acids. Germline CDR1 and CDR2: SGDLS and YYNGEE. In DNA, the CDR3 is TGTGCCAGCAGCGTAGCGCCAGGGGGACGTGGTTCCGGCTACACCTTC. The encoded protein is CASSVAPGGRGSGYTF.

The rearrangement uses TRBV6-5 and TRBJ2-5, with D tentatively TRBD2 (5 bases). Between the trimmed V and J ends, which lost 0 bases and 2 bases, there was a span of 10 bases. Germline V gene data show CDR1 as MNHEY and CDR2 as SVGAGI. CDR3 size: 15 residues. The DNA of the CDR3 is TGTGCCAGCAGTTACTCACCCCTAGCTCAAGAGACCCAGTACTTC. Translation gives CASSYSPLAQETQYF.

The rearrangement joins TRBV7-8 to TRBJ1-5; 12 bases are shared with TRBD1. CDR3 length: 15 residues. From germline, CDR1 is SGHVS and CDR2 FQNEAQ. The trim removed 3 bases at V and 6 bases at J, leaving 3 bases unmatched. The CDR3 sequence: CASSLGQGAGQPQHF. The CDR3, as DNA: TGTGCCAGCAGCTTGGGACAGGGGGCGGGTCAGCCCCAGCATTTT.

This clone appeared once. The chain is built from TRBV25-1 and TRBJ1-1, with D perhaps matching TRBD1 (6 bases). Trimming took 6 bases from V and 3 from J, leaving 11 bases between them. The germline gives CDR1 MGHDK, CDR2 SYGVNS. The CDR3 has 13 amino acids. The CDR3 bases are TGTGCCAGCAGCTTAGGGGGGGACACTGAAGCTTTCTTT. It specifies CASSLGGDTEAFF.

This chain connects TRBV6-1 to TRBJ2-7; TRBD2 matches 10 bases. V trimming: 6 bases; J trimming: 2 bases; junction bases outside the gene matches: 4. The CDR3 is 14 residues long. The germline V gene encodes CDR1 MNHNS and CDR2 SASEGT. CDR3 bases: TGTGCCAGCAGGCCCGGGACTAGCGCCTACGAGCAGTACTTC. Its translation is CASRPGTSAYEQYF.

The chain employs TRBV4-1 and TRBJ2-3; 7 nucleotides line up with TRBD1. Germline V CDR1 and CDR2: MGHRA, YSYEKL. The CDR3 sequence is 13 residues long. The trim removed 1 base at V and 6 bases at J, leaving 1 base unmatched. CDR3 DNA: TGCGCCAGCAGCCAAGCCAGGGGGGATACGCAGTATTTT. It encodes CASSQARGDTQYF.

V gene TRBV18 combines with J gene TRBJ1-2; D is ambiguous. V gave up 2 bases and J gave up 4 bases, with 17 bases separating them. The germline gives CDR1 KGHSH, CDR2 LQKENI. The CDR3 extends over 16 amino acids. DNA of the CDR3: TGTGCCAGCTCACCAGGTCCCTCCAACATCCCCTATGGCTACACCTTC. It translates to CASSPGPSNIPYGYTF.

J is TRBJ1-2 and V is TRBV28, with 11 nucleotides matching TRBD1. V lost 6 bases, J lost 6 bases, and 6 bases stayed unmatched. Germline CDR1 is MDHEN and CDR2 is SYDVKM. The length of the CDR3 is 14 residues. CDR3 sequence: CASSPGTGGDGYTF. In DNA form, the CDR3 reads TGTGCCAGCAGCCCGGGGACAGGGGGGGATGGCTACACCTTC.

CDR3: CASRSHGTRIYEQYF. The DNA for the CDR3 is TGTGCCAGCAGATCACACGGGACTAGGATCTACGAGCAGTACTTC. The gene calls are TRBV6-5 and TRBJ2-7; TRBD2 agrees at 8 bases. The CDR3 is 15 amino acids. CDR1 MNHEY and CDR2 SVGAGI come from the germline V gene. The ends lost 6 bases at V and 3 bases at J; junction bases unmatched: 10.

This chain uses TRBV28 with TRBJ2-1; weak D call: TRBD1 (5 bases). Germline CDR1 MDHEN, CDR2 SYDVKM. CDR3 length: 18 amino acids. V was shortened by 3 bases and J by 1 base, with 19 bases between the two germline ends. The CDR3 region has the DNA TGTGCCAGCAGTTTCTACCCCCCCAGGGCCGGATCCTACAATGAGCAGTTCTTC. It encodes CASSFYPPRAGSYNEQFF.

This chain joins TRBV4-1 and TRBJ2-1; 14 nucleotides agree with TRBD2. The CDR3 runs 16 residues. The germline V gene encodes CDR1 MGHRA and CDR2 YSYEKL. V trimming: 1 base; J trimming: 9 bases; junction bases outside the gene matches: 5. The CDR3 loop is CASSQGLAGGIREQFF. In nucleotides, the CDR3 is TGCGCCAGCAGCCAAGGACTAGCGGGAGGGATCCGTGAGCAGTTCTTC.

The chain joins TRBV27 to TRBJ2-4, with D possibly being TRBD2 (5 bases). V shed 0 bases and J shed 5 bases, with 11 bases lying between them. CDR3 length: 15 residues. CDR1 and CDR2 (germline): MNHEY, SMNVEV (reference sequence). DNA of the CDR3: TGTGCCAGCAGTTTATCTGGGAGACGGGAAAACATTCAGTACTTC. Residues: CASSLSGRRENIQYF.

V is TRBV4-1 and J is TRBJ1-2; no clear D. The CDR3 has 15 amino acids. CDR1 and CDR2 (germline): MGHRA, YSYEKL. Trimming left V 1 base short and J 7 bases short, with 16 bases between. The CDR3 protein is CASSQGSAGLLGYTF. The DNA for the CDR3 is TGCGCCAGCAGCCAAGGCTCCGCGGGCCTCCTTGGCTACACCTTC.

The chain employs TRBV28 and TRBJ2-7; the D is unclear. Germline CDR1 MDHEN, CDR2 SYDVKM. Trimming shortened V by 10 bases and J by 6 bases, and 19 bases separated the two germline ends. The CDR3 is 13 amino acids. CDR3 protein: CATGLRVLFEQYF. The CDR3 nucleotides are TGTGCCACAGGTTTGAGAGTGTTGTTCGAGCAGTACTTC. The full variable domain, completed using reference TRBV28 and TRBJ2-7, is DVKVTQSSRYLVKRTGEKVFLECVQDMDHENMFWYRQDPGLGLRLIYFSYDVKMKEKGDIPEGYSVSREKKERFSLILESASTNQTSMYLCATGLRVLFEQYFGPGTRLTVT.

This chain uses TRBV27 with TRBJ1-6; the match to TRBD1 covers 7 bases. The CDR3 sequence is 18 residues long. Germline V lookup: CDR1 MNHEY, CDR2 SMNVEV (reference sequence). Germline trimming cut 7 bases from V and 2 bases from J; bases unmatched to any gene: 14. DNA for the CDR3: TGTGCCAGCACCCTAGGGGGCAGCAGGGTTCCCTATAATTCACCCCTCCACTTT. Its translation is CASTLGGSRVPYNSPLHF.

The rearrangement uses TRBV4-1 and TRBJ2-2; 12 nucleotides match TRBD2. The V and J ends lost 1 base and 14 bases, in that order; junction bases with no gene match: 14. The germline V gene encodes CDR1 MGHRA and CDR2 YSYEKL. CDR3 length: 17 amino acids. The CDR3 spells CASSQVAYSSGRDVLFF. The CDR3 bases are TGCGCCAGCAGCCAAGTGGCCTACTCTAGCGGGAGGGACGTCCTGTTTTTT.

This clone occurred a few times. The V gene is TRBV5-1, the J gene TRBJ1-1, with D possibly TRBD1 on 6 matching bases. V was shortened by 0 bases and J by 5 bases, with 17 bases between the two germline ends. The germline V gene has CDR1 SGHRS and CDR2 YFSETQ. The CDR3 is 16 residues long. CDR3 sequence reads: CASSLDRDPIGTEAFF. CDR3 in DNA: TGCGCCAGCAGCTTGGACAGGGACCCGATTGGGACTGAAGCTTTCTTT.

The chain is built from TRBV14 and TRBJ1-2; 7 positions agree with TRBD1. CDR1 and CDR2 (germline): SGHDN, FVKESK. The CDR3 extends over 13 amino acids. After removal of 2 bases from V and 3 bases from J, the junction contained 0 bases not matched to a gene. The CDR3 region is CASSQQGDYGYTF. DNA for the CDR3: TGTGCCAGCAGCCAACAGGGGGACTATGGCTACACCTTC.

Here the CDR3 reads CASRPPGISYEQYF. The CDR3 region has the DNA TGTGCCAGCAGACCCCCAGGGATTTCCTACGAGCAGTACTTC. The V and J genes are TRBV6-5 and TRBJ2-7; a possible D gene is TRBD1 (5 bases). Germline V CDR1 and CDR2: MNHEY, SVGAGI. The CDR3 has 14 amino acids. The ends were cut back, 6 bases at V and 1 base at J, with 13 bases in the middle.

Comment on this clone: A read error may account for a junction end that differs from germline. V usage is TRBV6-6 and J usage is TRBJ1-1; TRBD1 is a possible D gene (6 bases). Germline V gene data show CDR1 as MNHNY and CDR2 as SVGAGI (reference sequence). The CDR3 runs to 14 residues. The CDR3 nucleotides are TGTGCCAGCAGTTACTCGTACAGGGATACTGGAGCTTTCTTT. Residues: CASSYSYRDTGAFF.

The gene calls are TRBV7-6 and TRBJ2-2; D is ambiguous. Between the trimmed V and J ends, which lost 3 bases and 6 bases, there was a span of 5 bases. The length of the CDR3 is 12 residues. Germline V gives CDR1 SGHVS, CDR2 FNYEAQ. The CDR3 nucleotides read TGTGCCAGCAGCTTTATGTCCGGGGAGCTGTTTTTT. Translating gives CASSFMSGELFF.

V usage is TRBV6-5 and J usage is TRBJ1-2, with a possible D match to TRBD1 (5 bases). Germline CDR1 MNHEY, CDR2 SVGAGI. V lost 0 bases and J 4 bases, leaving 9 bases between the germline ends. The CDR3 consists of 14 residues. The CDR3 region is CASSYSIQGYGYTF. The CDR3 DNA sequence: TGTGCCAGCAGTTACTCGATCCAGGGCTATGGCTACACCTTC.

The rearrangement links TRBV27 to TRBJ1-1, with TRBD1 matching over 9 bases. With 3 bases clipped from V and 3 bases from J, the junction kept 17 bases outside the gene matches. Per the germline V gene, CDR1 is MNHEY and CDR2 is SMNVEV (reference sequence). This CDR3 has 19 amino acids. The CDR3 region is CASSFVISRDRAPHTEAFF. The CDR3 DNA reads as TGTGCCAGCAGTTTCGTAATCTCCCGGGACAGGGCGCCTCACACTGAAGCTTTCTTT.

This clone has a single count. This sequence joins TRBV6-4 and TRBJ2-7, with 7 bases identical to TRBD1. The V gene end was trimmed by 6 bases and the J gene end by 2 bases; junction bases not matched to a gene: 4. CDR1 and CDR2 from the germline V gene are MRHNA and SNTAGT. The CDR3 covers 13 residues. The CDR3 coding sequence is TGTGCCAGCAGAGCGACAGGGACCTACGAGCAGTACTTC. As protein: CASRATGTYEQYF.

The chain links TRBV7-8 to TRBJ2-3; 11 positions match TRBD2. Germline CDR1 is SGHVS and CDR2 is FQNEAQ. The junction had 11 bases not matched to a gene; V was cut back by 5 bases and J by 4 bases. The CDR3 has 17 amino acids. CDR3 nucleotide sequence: TGTGCCAGCAGCCTAGGGATACTAGCGGGAGAGGCAGATACGCAGTATTTT. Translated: CASSLGILAGEADTQYF.